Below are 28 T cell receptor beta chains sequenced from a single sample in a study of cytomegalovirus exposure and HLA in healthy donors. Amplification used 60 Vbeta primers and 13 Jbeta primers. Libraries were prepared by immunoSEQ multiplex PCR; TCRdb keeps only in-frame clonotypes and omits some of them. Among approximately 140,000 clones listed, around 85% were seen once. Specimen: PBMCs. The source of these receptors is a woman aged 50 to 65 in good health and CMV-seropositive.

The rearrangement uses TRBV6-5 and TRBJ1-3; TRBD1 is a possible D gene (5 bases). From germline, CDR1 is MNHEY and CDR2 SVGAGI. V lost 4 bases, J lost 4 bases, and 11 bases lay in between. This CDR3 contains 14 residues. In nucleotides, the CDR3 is TGTGCCAGCAGTTTAGCGGGGCTCGGAAACACCATATATTTT. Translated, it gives CASSLAGLGNTIYF.

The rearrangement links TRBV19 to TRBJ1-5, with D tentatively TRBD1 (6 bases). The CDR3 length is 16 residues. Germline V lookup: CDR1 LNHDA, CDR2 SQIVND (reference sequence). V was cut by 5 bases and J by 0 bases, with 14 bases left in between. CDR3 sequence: CASSQTTGYSNQPQHF. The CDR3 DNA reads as TGTGCCAGTAGTCAAACTACAGGGTATAGCAATCAGCCCCAGCATTTT.

CDR3 sequence reads: CASSPTDKDNEQFF. The CDR3 DNA follows: TGTGCCAGCTCCCCAACGGACAAGGACAATGAGCAGTTCTTC. The chain couples TRBV18 to TRBJ2-1; D may be TRBD1 (5 bases). V lost 6 bases to trimming and J lost 5 bases, with 14 bases between them. In germline, CDR1 is KGHSH, CDR2 LQKENI. This CDR3 contains 14 residues.

CDR3 amino acids: CATHGDSADSYNEQFF. CDR3 bases: TGTGCCACCCATGGGGACAGCGCTGACTCCTACAATGAGCAGTTCTTC. The chain recombines TRBV28 with TRBJ2-1, with 7 bases aligning to TRBD1. The CDR3 runs to 16 residues. V was pared by 10 bases and J by 0 bases, with 12 bases of the junction left unmatched. Germline V gene data show CDR1 as MDHEN and CDR2 as SYDVKM.

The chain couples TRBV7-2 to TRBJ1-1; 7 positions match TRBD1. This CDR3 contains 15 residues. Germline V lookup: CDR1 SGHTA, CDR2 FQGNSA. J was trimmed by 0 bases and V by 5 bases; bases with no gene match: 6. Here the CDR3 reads CASSAGQLMNTEAFF. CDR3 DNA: TGTGCCAGCAGCGCGGGACAGCTAATGAACACTGAAGCTTTCTTT.

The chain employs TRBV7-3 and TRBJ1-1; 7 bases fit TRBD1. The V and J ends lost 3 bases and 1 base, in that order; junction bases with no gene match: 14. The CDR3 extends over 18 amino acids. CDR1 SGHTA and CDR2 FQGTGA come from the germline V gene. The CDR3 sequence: CASSLSGPNRGWNTEAFF. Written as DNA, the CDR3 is TGTGCCAGCAGCTTGTCGGGTCCGAACAGGGGCTGGAACACTGAAGCTTTCTTT. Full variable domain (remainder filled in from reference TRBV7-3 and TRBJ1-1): GAGVSQTPSNKVTEKGKYVELRCDPISGHTALYWYRQSLGQGPEFLIYFQGTGAADDSGLPNDRFFAVRPEGSVSTLKIQRTERGDSAVYLCASSLSGPNRGWNTEAFFGQGTRLTVV.

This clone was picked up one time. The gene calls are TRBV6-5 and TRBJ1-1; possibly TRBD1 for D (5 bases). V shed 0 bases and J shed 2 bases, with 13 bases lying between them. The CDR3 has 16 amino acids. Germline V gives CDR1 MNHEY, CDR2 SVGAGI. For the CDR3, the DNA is TGTGCCAGCAGTTACTCAAGTCGACAGCAAAACACTGAAGCTTTCTTT. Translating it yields CASSYSSRQQNTEAFF.

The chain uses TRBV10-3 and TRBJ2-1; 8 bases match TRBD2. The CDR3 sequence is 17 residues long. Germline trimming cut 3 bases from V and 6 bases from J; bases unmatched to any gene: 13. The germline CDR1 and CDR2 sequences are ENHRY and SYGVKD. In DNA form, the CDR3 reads TGTGCCATCAGTGAACCCGAGCGGGGGAACGTCCTCAATGAGCAGTTCTTC. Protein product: CAISEPERGNVLNEQFF.

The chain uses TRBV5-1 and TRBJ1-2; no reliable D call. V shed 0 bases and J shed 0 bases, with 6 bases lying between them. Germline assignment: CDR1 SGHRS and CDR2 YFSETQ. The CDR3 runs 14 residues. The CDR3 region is CASSLDSSNYGYTF. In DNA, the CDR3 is TGCGCCAGCAGCTTGGATTCTTCTAACTATGGCTACACCTTC.

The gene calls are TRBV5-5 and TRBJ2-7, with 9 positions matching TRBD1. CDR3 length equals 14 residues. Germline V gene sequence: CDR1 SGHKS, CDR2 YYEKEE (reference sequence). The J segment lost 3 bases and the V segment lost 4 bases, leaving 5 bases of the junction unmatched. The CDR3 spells CASSVRDRDYEQYF. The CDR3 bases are TGTGCCAGCAGCGTCCGGGACAGGGACTACGAGCAGTACTTC.

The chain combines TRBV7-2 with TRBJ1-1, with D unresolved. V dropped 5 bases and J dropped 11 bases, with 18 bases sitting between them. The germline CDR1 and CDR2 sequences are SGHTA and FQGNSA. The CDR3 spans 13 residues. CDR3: CASSAGEGRLAFF. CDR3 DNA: TGTGCCAGCAGCGCGGGAGAGGGTAGGCTGGCTTTCTTT.

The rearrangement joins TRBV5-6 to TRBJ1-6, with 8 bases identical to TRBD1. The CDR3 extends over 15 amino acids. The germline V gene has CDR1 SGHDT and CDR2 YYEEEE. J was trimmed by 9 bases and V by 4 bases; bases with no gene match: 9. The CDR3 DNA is TGTGCCAGCAGCCTGACCGGGACAGGACTTTCACCCCTCCACTTT. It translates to CASSLTGTGLSPLHF. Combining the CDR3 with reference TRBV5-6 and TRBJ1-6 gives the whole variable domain DAGVTQSPTHLIKTRGQQVTLRCSPKSGHDTVSWYQQALGQGPQFIFQYYEEEERQRGNFPDRFSGHQFPNYSSELNVNALLLGDSALYLCASSLTGTGLSPLHFGNGTRLTVT.

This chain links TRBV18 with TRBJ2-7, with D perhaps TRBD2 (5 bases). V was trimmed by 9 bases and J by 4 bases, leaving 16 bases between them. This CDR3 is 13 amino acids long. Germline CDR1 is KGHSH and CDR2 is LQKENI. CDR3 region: CASVPDSGYEQYF. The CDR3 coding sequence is TGTGCCAGTGTCCCGGACTCGGGGTACGAGCAGTACTTC.

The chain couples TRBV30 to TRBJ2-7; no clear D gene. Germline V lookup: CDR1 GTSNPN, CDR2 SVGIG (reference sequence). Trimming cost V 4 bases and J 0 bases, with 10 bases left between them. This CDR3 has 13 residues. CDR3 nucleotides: TGTGCCTGGAAGCGTTGGCTCTCCTACGAGCAGTACTTC. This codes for CAWKRWLSYEQYF.

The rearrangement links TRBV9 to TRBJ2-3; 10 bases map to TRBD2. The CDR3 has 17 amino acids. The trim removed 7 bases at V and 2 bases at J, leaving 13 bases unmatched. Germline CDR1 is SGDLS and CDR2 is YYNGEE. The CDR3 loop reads CASAPRGSGGNTDTQYF. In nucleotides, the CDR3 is TGTGCCAGCGCCCCGAGGGGTAGCGGGGGGAACACAGATACGCAGTATTTT.

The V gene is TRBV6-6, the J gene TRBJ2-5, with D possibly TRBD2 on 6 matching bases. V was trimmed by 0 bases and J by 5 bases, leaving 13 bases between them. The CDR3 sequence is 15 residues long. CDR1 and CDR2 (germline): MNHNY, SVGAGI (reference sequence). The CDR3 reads CASSYSSGGGETQYF. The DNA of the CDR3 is TGTGCCAGCAGTTACTCTTCCGGGGGTGGGGAGACCCAGTACTTC.

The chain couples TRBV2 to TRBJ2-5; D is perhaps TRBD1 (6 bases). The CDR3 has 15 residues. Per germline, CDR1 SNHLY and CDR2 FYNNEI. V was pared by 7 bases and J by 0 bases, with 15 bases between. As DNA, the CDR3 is TGTGCCAGCATGGGGACAAATAAGGACCAAGAGACCCAGTACTTC. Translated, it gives CASMGTNKDQETQYF.

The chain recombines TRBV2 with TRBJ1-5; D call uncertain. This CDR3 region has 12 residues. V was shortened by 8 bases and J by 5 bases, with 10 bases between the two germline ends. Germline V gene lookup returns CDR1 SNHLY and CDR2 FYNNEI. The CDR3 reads CASCKPDQPQHF. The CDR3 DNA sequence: TGTGCCAGCTGTAAGCCGGATCAGCCCCAGCATTTT.

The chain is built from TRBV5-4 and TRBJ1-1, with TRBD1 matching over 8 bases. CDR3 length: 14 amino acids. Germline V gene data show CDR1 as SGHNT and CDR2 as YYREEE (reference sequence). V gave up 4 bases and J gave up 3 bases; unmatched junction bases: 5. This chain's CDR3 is CASSLDRGHTEAFF. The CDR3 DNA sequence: TGTGCCAGCAGCCTAGACAGGGGCCACACTGAAGCTTTCTTT.

The CDR3 DNA follows: TGTGCCAGCAGCACTACCGGCGACAGGGTTCCCTCTGGAAACACCATATATTTT. Amino acids: CASSTTGDRVPSGNTIYF. The chain combines TRBV28 with TRBJ1-3, with 7 nucleotides matching TRBD1. Trimming took 6 bases from V and 0 from J; bases not matched to a gene: 14. CDR3 length equals 18 residues. Germline V gives CDR1 MDHEN, CDR2 SYDVKM.

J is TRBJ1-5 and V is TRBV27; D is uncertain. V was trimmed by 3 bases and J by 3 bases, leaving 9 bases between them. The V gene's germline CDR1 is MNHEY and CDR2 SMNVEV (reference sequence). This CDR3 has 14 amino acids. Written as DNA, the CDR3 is TGTGCCAGCAGTTTGAGGCAGAACAATCAGCCCCAGCATTTT. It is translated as CASSLRQNNQPQHF.

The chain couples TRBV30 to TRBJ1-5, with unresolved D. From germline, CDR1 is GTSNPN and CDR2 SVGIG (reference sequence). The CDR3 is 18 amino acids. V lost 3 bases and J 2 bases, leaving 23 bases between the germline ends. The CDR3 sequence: CAWSRTTRLGPGNQPQHF. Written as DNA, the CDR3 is TGTGCCTGGAGCCGAACCACAAGGCTGGGCCCTGGCAATCAGCCCCAGCATTTT. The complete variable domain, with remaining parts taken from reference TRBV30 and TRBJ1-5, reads SQTIHQWPATLVQPVGSPLSLECTVEGTSNPNLYWYRQAAGRGLQLLFYSVGIGQISSEVPQNLSASRPQDRQFILSSKKLLLSDSGFYLCAWSRTTRLGPGNQPQHFGDGTRLSIL.

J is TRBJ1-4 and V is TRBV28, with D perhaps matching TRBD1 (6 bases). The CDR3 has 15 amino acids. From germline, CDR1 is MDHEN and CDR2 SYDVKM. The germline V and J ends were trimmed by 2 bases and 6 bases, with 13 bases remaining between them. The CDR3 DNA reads TGTGCCAGCAGTTTAACAGGGACCTCGGATGAAAAACTGTTTTTT. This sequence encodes CASSLTGTSDEKLFF.

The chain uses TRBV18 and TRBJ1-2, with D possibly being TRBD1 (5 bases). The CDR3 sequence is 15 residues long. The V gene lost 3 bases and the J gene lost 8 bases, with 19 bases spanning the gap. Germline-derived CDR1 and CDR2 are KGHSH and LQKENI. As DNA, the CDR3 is TGTGCCAGCTCACCTACTTTTGAACAGGCTTCAGGCTACACCTTC. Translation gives CASSPTFEQASGYTF.

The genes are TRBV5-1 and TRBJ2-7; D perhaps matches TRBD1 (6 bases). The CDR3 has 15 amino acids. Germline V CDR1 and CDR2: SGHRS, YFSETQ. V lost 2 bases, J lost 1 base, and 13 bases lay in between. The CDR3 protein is CASSLGPGDSYEQYF. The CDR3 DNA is TGCGCCAGCAGCTTAGGGCCAGGGGATTCCTACGAGCAGTACTTC.

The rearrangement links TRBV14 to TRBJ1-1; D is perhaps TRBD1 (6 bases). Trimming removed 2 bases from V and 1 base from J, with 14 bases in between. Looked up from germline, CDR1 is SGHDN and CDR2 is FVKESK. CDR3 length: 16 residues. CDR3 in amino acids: CASSQRTERRNTEAFF. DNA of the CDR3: TGTGCCAGCAGCCAACGGACAGAACGGAGGAACACTGAAGCTTTCTTT.

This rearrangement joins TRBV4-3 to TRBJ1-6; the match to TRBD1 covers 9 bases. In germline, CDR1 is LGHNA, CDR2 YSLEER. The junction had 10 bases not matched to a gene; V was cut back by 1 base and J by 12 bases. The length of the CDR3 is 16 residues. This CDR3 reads CASSQGAGTGLLPLHF. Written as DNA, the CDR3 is TGCGCCAGCAGCCAAGGAGCCGGGACAGGGTTACTACCCCTCCACTTT.

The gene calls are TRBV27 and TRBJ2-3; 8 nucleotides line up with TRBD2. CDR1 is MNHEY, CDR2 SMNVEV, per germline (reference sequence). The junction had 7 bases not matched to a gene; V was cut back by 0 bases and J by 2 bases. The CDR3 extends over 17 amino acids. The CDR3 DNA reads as TGTGCCAGCAGTTTATCCACAAGCGGGGGAGCCACAGATACGCAGTATTTT. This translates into CASSLSTSGGATDTQYF.